The 32 T cell receptor beta chains given below trace back to one sample, sequenced in a study of a mutant IDH1 vaccine in newly diagnosed glioma. Time point defined: week 47, end of study. Each dose of the vaccine consisted of 300 ug of mutant IDH1 20-mer peptide, with topical imiquimod. These receptors are not linked to any known antigen. The assay was immunoSEQ multiplex PCR, and TCRdb's table has in-frame clones only and misses some. This sample has 84,000 or so clones, with 75% to 90% found just once. The specimen was PBMCs, collected from a glioma patient whose treatment included an IDH1 peptide vaccine. These receptors came from a man aged 35 to 55 with glioma.

This clone was found once. The junction departs from the called germline gene at one end, perhaps through a read error. The chain joins TRBV7-7 to TRBJ2-2, with a possible D match to TRBD1 (5 bases). Germline V gene data show CDR1 as SSHAT and CDR2 as FNYEAQ (reference sequence). This CDR3 region has 13 residues. Written as DNA, the CDR3 is TGTGCTAGCAGCTCCAGGGTCACCGGGGAGCTGTTTTTT. Amino acid sequence: CASSSRVTGELFF.

The V gene is TRBV11-2, the J gene TRBJ2-1; D not resolved. Germline CDR1 and CDR2: SGHAT and FQNNGV. The CDR3 has 16 residues. V was cut by 1 base and J by 0 bases, with 10 bases left in between. CDR3 bases: TGTGCCAGCAGCTTAGCCGGCGGAAGCTCCTACAATGAGCAGTTCTTC. This gives the protein CASSLAGGSSYNEQFF.

The chain uses TRBV19 and TRBJ2-2; 7 nucleotides agree with TRBD2. Germline V gene sequence: CDR1 LNHDA, CDR2 SQIVND (reference sequence). The CDR3 is 14 amino acids. With 4 bases clipped from V and 2 bases from J, the junction kept 1 base outside the gene matches. CDR3 nucleotide sequence: TGTGCCAGTAGTAGCGGGAGAAACACCGGGGAGCTGTTTTTT. Amino acids: CASSSGRNTGELFF.

This clone is classed as medium-sized. The V call is TRBV25-1, the J call TRBJ2-7, with 10 bases identical to TRBD1. With V trimmed by 2 bases and J by 2 bases, 3 bases remained unmatched. Germline V gene lookup returns CDR1 MGHDK and CDR2 SYGVNS. There are 15 residues in the CDR3. CDR3 sequence (DNA): TGTGCCAGCAGTGAAACCGGGACAGGGGCCTACGAGCAGTACTTC. It encodes CASSETGTGAYEQYF.

V is TRBV4-3 and J is TRBJ1-4, with 8 bases aligning to TRBD1. The V gene end was trimmed by 0 bases and the J gene end by 8 bases; junction bases not matched to a gene: 11. CDR1 LGHNA and CDR2 YSLEER come from the germline V gene. This CDR3 region has 17 residues. CDR3 nucleotide sequence: TGCGCCAGCAGCCAAGATCCGTACAGGGGGGTCCGGGAAAAACTGTTTTTT. This encodes CASSQDPYRGVREKLFF.

This clone has just a few counts. V is TRBV27 and J is TRBJ1-5; D unresolved. Germline V lookup: CDR1 MNHEY, CDR2 SMNVEV (reference sequence). This CDR3 is built from 13 residues. V lost 5 bases and J 5 bases, leaving 10 bases between the germline ends. CDR3 coding DNA: TGTGCCAGCAGTCCCAAGAGGGATCAGCCCCAGCATTTT. It encodes CASSPKRDQPQHF.

The chain joins TRBV21-1 to TRBJ2-7; the D call TRBD2 from the table was never checked on the DNA. TRBV21-1 is an annotated pseudogene. The CDR3 is made up of 14 amino acids. CDR3 loop: CASSKAGLSSEQYF. CDR3 in DNA: TGTGCCAGCAGCAAAGCGGGACTGAGCTCCGAGCAGTACTTC.

V usage is TRBV14 and J usage is TRBJ2-1, with 8 bases fitting TRBD1. V lost 2 bases, J lost 0 bases, and 3 bases stayed unmatched. This CDR3 is 16 amino acids long. CDR1 and CDR2 from the germline V gene are SGHDN and FVKESK. The CDR3 nucleotides read TGTGCCAGCAGCCAAAGGACAGGGACCTCCTACAATGAGCAGTTCTTC. This translates into CASSQRTGTSYNEQFF. Based on the CDR3 plus reference TRBV14 and TRBJ2-1, the full variable domain is EAGVTQFPSHSVIEKGQTVTLRCDPISGHDNLYWYRRVMGKEIKFLLHFVKESKQDESGMPNNRFLAERTGGTYSTLKVQPAELEDSGVYFCASSQRTGTSYNEQFFGPGTRLTVL.

This chain uses TRBV4-2 with TRBJ1-2; unclear D gene. V was shortened by 6 bases and J by 6 bases, with 17 bases between the two germline ends. This CDR3 has 14 amino acids. Germline V CDR1 and CDR2: LGHNA, YNFKEQ. The CDR3, as DNA: TGTGCCAGCAGTCCCGAGGCAGCCACAGATGGCTACACCTTC. This gives the protein CASSPEAATDGYTF.

The J gene is TRBJ2-2, the V gene TRBV10-3; D gene ambiguous. The V gene's germline CDR1 is ENHRY and CDR2 SYGVKD. Between the trimmed V and J ends, which lost 6 bases and 1 base, there was a span of 3 bases. The length of the CDR3 is 12 residues. The CDR3: CAIRGNTGELFF. Here the CDR3 DNA reads TGTGCCATCAGAGGGAACACCGGGGAGCTGTTTTTT.

The chain couples TRBV7-3 to TRBJ2-1; 15 bases are a match to TRBD2. Germline V gene lookup returns CDR1 SGHTA and CDR2 FQGTGA. The CDR3 runs 17 residues. V trimming: 5 bases; J trimming: 9 bases; junction bases outside the gene matches: 11. Here the CDR3 reads CASSQHRTSGRGGEQFF. CDR3 nucleotides: TGTGCCAGCAGCCAACACCGGACTAGCGGGAGGGGTGGTGAGCAGTTCTTC.

The DNA for the CDR3 is TGTGCCAGCAGTTTATCGAGGCAGGGCGGTCTGGACGAGCAGTACTTC. Amino acids: CASSLSRQGGLDEQYF. This chain uses TRBV27 with TRBJ2-7, with TRBD1 as a possible D gene (5 bases). Germline loops: CDR1 MNHEY, CDR2 SMNVEV (reference sequence). The germline V and J ends were trimmed by 0 bases and 5 bases, with 17 bases remaining between them. The CDR3 runs to 16 residues.

In this sample, this clone turned up once. The J gene is TRBJ1-4, the V gene TRBV6-6; a possible D gene is TRBD1 (6 bases). Germline loops: CDR1 MNHNY, CDR2 SVGAGI (reference sequence). V lost 2 bases, J lost 0 bases, and 7 bases lay in between. The CDR3 loop spans 15 amino acids. The CDR3 coding sequence is TGTGCCAGCAGTTACCCAGGGGCAACTAATGAAAAACTGTTTTTT. Translating it yields CASSYPGATNEKLFF.

This chain links TRBV7-2 with TRBJ2-3; 8 bases line up with TRBD2. The CDR3 is 17 amino acids. The ends lost 5 bases at V and 9 bases at J; junction bases unmatched: 19. Per the germline V gene, CDR1 is SGHTA and CDR2 is FQGNSA. The DNA of the CDR3 is TGTGCCAGCAGCCCAGTGGGTGGTGCGGGAGGCCGTGAGACGCAGTATTTT. Protein product: CASSPVGGAGGRETQYF.

This clone was seen only a few times. The J gene is TRBJ1-4, the V gene TRBV12-5, with D hard to call. Trimming cost V 6 bases and J 6 bases, with 23 bases left between them. CDR3 length: 17 residues. The germline V gene has CDR1 LGHNT and CDR2 FRNRAP. The CDR3 DNA sequence: TGTGCTAGTGGCCGACTTGTCACGACGCGACCCTATGAAAAACTGTTTTTT. This gives the protein CASGRLVTTRPYEKLFF.

The V and J genes are TRBV5-5 and TRBJ2-1; the match to TRBD1 covers 7 bases. The V gene end was trimmed by 3 bases and the J gene end by 13 bases; junction bases not matched to a gene: 7. The CDR3 runs to 12 residues. Looked up from germline, CDR1 is SGHKS and CDR2 is YYEKEE (reference sequence). The CDR3 loop is CASSSSGTAQFF. The CDR3 DNA is TGTGCCAGCAGCTCCTCCGGGACAGCACAGTTCTTC.

The rearrangement uses TRBV23-1 and TRBJ2-7; no clear D gene. TRBV23-1 is recorded as an ORF, its role being uncertain. V was clipped by 0 bases and J by 2 bases, with 17 bases between them. The CDR3 covers 17 residues. CDR3 coding DNA: TGCGCCAGCAGTCAATCGCCATTCCCGAAAGGAACCTACGAGCAGTACTTC. Translation gives CASSQSPFPKGTYEQYF.

The rearrangement uses TRBV29-1 and TRBJ1-1; D remains unclear. Germline V gene data show CDR1 as SQVTM and CDR2 as ANQGSEA. This CDR3 comprises 12 residues. The ends were cut back, 4 bases at V and 4 bases at J, with 10 bases in the middle. The CDR3 nucleotides read TGCAGCGTTGTAGTCAGTCTCACTGAAGCTTTCTTT. Protein: CSVVVSLTEAFF.

The chain carries TRBV9 and TRBJ2-7, with 8 bases aligning to TRBD1. V lost 0 bases to trimming and J lost 1 base; unmatched junction nucleotides: 6. This CDR3 region has 16 residues. Germline V CDR1 and CDR2: SGDLS, YYNGEE. CDR3 protein: CASSVGWGQVSYEQYF. DNA for the CDR3: TGTGCCAGCAGCGTAGGTTGGGGACAGGTTTCCTACGAGCAGTACTTC.

The chain is built from TRBV5-6 and TRBJ1-2; D gene ambiguous. The ends were cut back, 0 bases at V and 0 bases at J, with 3 bases in the middle. The CDR3 contains 13 residues. CDR1 and CDR2 from the germline V gene are SGHDT and YYEEEE. CDR3 loop: CASSLVTNYGYTF. Written as DNA, the CDR3 is TGTGCCAGCAGCTTGGTTACTAACTATGGCTACACCTTC.

V usage is TRBV29-1 and J usage is TRBJ2-5, with D possibly TRBD1 on 6 matching bases. The V end was cut by 7 bases, the J end by 5 bases, with 11 bases between. Germline CDR1 reads SQVTM; CDR2 reads ANQGSEA. This CDR3 has 11 residues. The CDR3 DNA is TGCAGCGCCCACAGGGTGGAGACCCAGTACTTC. Protein sequence: CSAHRVETQYF.

The rearrangement uses TRBV6-6 and TRBJ2-5; D possibly corresponds to TRBD1 (6 bases). Per the germline V gene, CDR1 is MNHNY and CDR2 is SVGAGI (reference sequence). Deletions cut 7 bases from V and 2 bases from J, with 14 bases between. This CDR3 has 14 residues. The CDR3 DNA reads as TGTGCCAGCACCCAATTAGGGGGTCAAGAGACCCAGTACTTC. It yields the protein CASTQLGGQETQYF.

The chain carries TRBV2 and TRBJ2-1; 7 nucleotides match TRBD1. There are 14 residues in the CDR3. Germline CDR1 is SNHLY and CDR2 is FYNNEI. Unmatched junction bases numbered 2, after V lost 6 bases and J lost 0 bases. The CDR3 nucleotides are TGTGCCAGCAGAGGGGGCGACTCCTACAATGAGCAGTTCTTC. Encoded protein: CASRGGDSYNEQFF.

The gene calls are TRBV28 and TRBJ2-7, with 7 bases identical to TRBD1. Trimming cost V 2 bases and J 3 bases; bases outside gene matches: 7. Germline V gene data show CDR1 as MDHEN and CDR2 as SYDVKM. The CDR3 consists of 15 residues. The CDR3 protein is CASSLAVGQVYEQYF. The CDR3, as DNA: TGTGCCAGCAGTTTAGCAGTTGGACAGGTCTACGAGCAGTACTTC.

The V call is TRBV19, the J call TRBJ1-6; maybe TRBD1 (5 bases). Germline CDR1 is LNHDA and CDR2 is SQIVND (reference sequence). CDR3 length: 14 amino acids. Trimming took 6 bases from V and 6 from J, leaving 12 bases between them. CDR3 sequence reads: CASRVGALNSPLHF. The CDR3 DNA follows: TGTGCCAGTAGGGTCGGGGCTCTTAATTCACCCCTCCACTTT.

This rearrangement joins TRBV28 to TRBJ2-7; D might be TRBD1 (6 bases). The germline gives CDR1 MDHEN, CDR2 SYDVKM. Trimming pared 7 bases from V and 2 bases from J, leaving 18 bases between. The CDR3 contains 15 residues. CDR3 sequence reads: CASNLGGQRTYEQYF. The DNA of the CDR3 is TGTGCCAGCAATCTAGGGGGACAACGGACCTACGAGCAGTACTTC.

This clone was counted once. The genes are TRBV9 and TRBJ2-7; D is possibly TRBD2 (6 bases). This CDR3 has 14 residues. The V gene's germline CDR1 is SGDLS and CDR2 YYNGEE. With 5 bases removed from V and 6 bases from J, the gap between germline ends came to 18 bases. This CDR3 reads CASREGGVSGEQYF. In nucleotides, the CDR3 is TGTGCCAGCAGGGAGGGCGGGGTAAGTGGCGAGCAGTACTTC.

V usage is TRBV5-6 and J usage is TRBJ2-1; 8 positions agree with TRBD1. CDR1 is SGHDT and CDR2 is YYEEEE in the germline V gene. Trimming at V came to 3 bases and at J to 9 bases, leaving 11 bases not matched to a gene. This CDR3 comprises 15 residues. The CDR3 nucleotides are TGTGCCAGCAGCTCGCGGACAGGGTATCGGGGTGAGCAGTTCTTC. As protein: CASSSRTGYRGEQFF.

This rearrangement joins TRBV5-4 to TRBJ1-5; possibly TRBD1 for D (5 bases). This CDR3 spans 13 amino acids. V shed 4 bases and J shed 9 bases, with 14 bases lying between them. Germline CDR1 and CDR2: SGHNT and YYREEE (reference sequence). The CDR3 protein is CASSGTQGGPQHF. CDR3 nucleotides: TGTGCCAGCAGCGGAACCCAGGGTGGGCCCCAGCATTTT.

The chain carries TRBV27 and TRBJ2-7, with D hard to call. In germline, CDR1 is MNHEY, CDR2 SMNVEV (reference sequence). V shed 0 bases and J shed 4 bases, with 10 bases lying between them. There are 14 residues in the CDR3. The CDR3 loop is CASSLSGPGYEQYF. As DNA, the CDR3 is TGTGCCAGCAGTTTATCAGGACCGGGTTACGAGCAGTACTTC.

The chain carries TRBV5-1 and TRBJ2-7; 7 bases are shared with TRBD1. V lost 4 bases and J lost 6; bases outside the gene matches: 4. This CDR3 region has 12 residues. CDR1 is SGHRS and CDR2 is YFSETQ in the germline V gene. Written as DNA, the CDR3 is TGCGCCAGCAGCCCGGGACAGTTCGAGCAGTACTTC. This codes for CASSPGQFEQYF.

The chain couples TRBV28 to TRBJ2-7; a possible D gene is TRBD2 (6 bases). The germline CDR1 and CDR2 sequences are MDHEN and SYDVKM. The CDR3 spans 14 residues. Trimming cost V 6 bases and J 3 bases, with 15 bases left between them. This CDR3 reads CASSRTGTGYEQYF. DNA for the CDR3: TGTGCCAGCAGCCGTACCGGGACTGGCTACGAGCAGTACTTC.